What follows are 16 T cell receptor beta chains derived from one specimen sequenced in a study of shared clonotypes between healthy human individuals. CD8 cells regarded as naive lacked CD45RO, were positively chosen for CCR7, and omitted terminally differentiated effector memory CD45RA+ cells. Here immunoSEQ multiplex PCR was the method, and the copy in TCRdb shows in-frame clones only, minus some. The sample lists about 2.2 million clones; about 93% were seen once. Sequenced input: naive CD8+ T cells from PBMCs. The receptors derive from a man between 18 and 35 years old in good health. Some clones in this sample may be carry-over from other donors' samples.

V gene TRBV27 combines with J gene TRBJ2-1; 14 bases are shared with TRBD2. V shed 5 bases and J 8 bases; nucleotides not matched to a gene: 8. This CDR3 has 16 residues. Germline V CDR1 and CDR2: MNHEY, SMNVEV (reference sequence). The CDR3 protein is CASSPFGTSGSYEQFF. DNA of the CDR3: TGTGCCAGCAGTCCCTTCGGGACTAGCGGGAGCTATGAGCAGTTCTTC.

The chain combines TRBV5-4 with TRBJ2-5; 14 nucleotides line up with TRBD2. Germline trimming cut 4 bases from V and 5 bases from J; bases unmatched to any gene: 7. Germline V gene sequence: CDR1 SGHNT, CDR2 YYREEE (reference sequence). This CDR3 has 16 amino acids. DNA for the CDR3: TGTGCCAGCAGCATGGGACTAGCGGGAGAGCGGGAGACCCAGTACTTC. The encoded protein is CASSMGLAGERETQYF.

This chain links TRBV6-6 with TRBJ2-5; tentatively, D is TRBD1 (5 bases). Germline-derived CDR1 and CDR2 are MNHNY and SVGAGI (reference sequence). Deletions cut 10 bases from V and 2 bases from J, with 11 bases between. CDR3 length equals 12 residues. The CDR3 DNA follows: TGTGCCACACAGGAATCACAAGAGACCCAGTACTTC. Encoded protein: CATQESQETQYF.

V is TRBV4-3 and J is TRBJ2-7; 8 bases are shared with TRBD2. This CDR3 spans 14 amino acids. J was trimmed by 3 bases and V by 0 bases; bases with no gene match: 1. Germline assignment: CDR1 LGHNA and CDR2 YSLEER. The chain's CDR3 is CASSQELAVYEQYF. The CDR3 DNA reads as TGCGCCAGCAGCCAAGAACTAGCGGTCTACGAGCAGTACTTC.

V and J are TRBV7-9 and TRBJ1-1; no definite D call. Germline V gives CDR1 SEHNR, CDR2 FQNEAQ (reference sequence). The V end lost 2 bases, the J end lost 7 bases, and 14 bases lay between the germline ends. The CDR3 contains 14 residues. The CDR3 nucleotides are TGTGCCAGCAGCTTACCGTCCCGTCCTTTTGAAGCTTTCTTT. It is translated as CASSLPSRPFEAFF.

This clone was found once. V is TRBV19 and J is TRBJ2-1; maybe TRBD2 (5 bases). CDR1 and CDR2 (germline): LNHDA, SQIVND (reference sequence). The V gene lost 9 bases and the J gene lost 0 bases, with 15 bases spanning the gap. This CDR3 is 15 amino acids long. The CDR3 region is CASRNLGSSYNEQFF. In nucleotides, the CDR3 is TGTGCCAGCCGGAACCTGGGGAGCTCCTACAATGAGCAGTTCTTC.

The CDR3 region has the DNA TGTGCCAGCAGCGTAGGCGGGGGATTGGCGAACACCGGGGAGCTGTTTTTT. Residues: CASSVGGGLANTGELFF. This chain connects TRBV9 to TRBJ2-2, with 7 bases fitting TRBD2. V was clipped by 0 bases and J by 0 bases; unmatched bases: 5. CDR3 length: 17 residues. CDR1 is SGDLS and CDR2 is YYNGEE in the germline V gene.

As to this clone: Other nucleotide sequences from this sample produce the same CDR3. The rearrangement joins TRBV29-1 to TRBJ2-1; 7 nucleotides line up with TRBD1. Germline V lookup: CDR1 SQVTM, CDR2 ANQGSEA. Trimming at V came to 6 bases and at J to 4 bases, leaving 0 bases not matched to a gene. The CDR3 runs 11 residues. CDR3 sequence (DNA): TGCAGCGTGGGACAGTACAATGAGCAGTTCTTC. It yields the protein CSVGQYNEQFF.

The CDR3 DNA follows: TGCGCCAGCAGCCAATACGCGACAGGACCTAATGAAAAACTGTTTTTT. Encoded protein: CASSQYATGPNEKLFF. The chain recombines TRBV4-3 with TRBJ1-4; D may be TRBD1 (6 bases). The V end lost 2 bases, the J end lost 3 bases, and 13 bases lay between the germline ends. Germline lookup yields CDR1 LGHNA and CDR2 YSLEER. This CDR3 spans 16 amino acids.

This sequence joins TRBV4-2 and TRBJ2-3; no definite D call. The CDR3 is 17 amino acids. Germline CDR1 is LGHNA and CDR2 is YNFKEQ. The V end was cut by 0 bases, the J end by 2 bases, with 15 bases between. The chain's CDR3 is CASSQDGGSTPTDTQYF. The CDR3 DNA is TGTGCCAGCAGCCAAGATGGTGGCAGCACCCCCACAGATACGCAGTATTTT.

This rearrangement joins TRBV7-6 to TRBJ1-1; 8 bases align to TRBD1. The germline CDR1 and CDR2 sequences are SGHVS and FNYEAQ. This CDR3 contains 13 residues. Germline trimming cut 5 bases from V and 6 bases from J; bases unmatched to any gene: 5. CDR3: CASSPTGAAEAFF. DNA for the CDR3: TGTGCCAGCAGCCCGACAGGGGCCGCTGAAGCTTTCTTT.

The chain joins TRBV4-1 to TRBJ2-7; 7 bases fit TRBD1. Germline loops: CDR1 MGHRA, CDR2 YSYEKL. The CDR3 runs 16 residues. V dropped 0 bases and J dropped 6; count of bases not matched to a gene: 11. In nucleotides, the CDR3 is TGCGCCAGCAGCCAAGATCCTGAAGGGGGCGAGGGCGAGCAGTACTTC. It is translated as CASSQDPEGGEGEQYF.

The chain has TRBV15 and TRBJ2-5; TRBD2 matches at 7 bases. The CDR3 extends over 15 amino acids. Losses at the gene ends were 5 bases for V and 1 base for J; bases not matched to a gene: 7. From germline, CDR1 is LNHNV and CDR2 YYDKDF (reference sequence). CDR3 in DNA: TGTGCCACCAGCTGGGACTACCAAATCCAAGAGACCCAGTACTTC. The encoded protein is CATSWDYQIQETQYF.

The genes are TRBV7-9 and TRBJ2-2; D ambiguous. The ends were cut back, 3 bases at V and 6 bases at J, with 8 bases in the middle. Germline loops: CDR1 SEHNR, CDR2 FQNEAQ (reference sequence). The length of the CDR3 is 13 residues. For the CDR3, the DNA is TGTGCCAGCAGCTTTACTATTTCCGGGGAGCTGTTTTTT. Its translation: CASSFTISGELFF.

The chain links TRBV6-1 to TRBJ2-2; D might be TRBD2 (5 bases). CDR1 is MNHNS, CDR2 SASEGT, per germline. CDR3 size: 14 residues. V was shortened by 7 bases and J by 4 bases, with 13 bases between the two germline ends. The chain's CDR3 is CASIEGLSTGELFF. In nucleotides, the CDR3 is TGTGCCAGCATCGAGGGTCTGAGCACCGGGGAGCTGTTTTTT.

The chain couples TRBV4-3 to TRBJ2-7; 13 bases are a match to TRBD2. Losses at the gene ends were 4 bases for V and 9 bases for J; bases not matched to a gene: 9. The CDR3 contains 15 residues. Germline loops: CDR1 LGHNA, CDR2 YSLEER. The CDR3 reads CASSPGTSGMTGQYF. Here the CDR3 DNA reads TGCGCCAGCAGCCCAGGGACTAGCGGGATGACGGGGCAGTACTTC.